Following are 30 T cell receptor beta chains from one sample sequenced in a study of cytomegalovirus exposure and HLA in healthy donors. PCR employed 60 Vbeta and 13 Jbeta primers. Sequencing was performed with immunoSEQ multiplex PCR; in TCRdb, only in-frame clones are kept and a portion is missing. This sample carries 110,000 or so clones, more than 70% of them seen once, and the ten largest clones take 16%. Sequenced input: PBMCs. Receptors were obtained from a man between 50 and 59 years old in good health and CMV-seropositive.

This clone was detected once. The chain has TRBV18 and TRBJ2-7, with D maybe TRBD1 (5 bases). V lost 4 bases to trimming and J lost 3 bases, with 10 bases between them. Per germline, CDR1 KGHSH and CDR2 LQKENI. The CDR3 length is 13 residues. The CDR3 region has the DNA TGTGCCAGCTCACTACAGGCCCTCTACGAGCAGTACTTC. Amino acids: CASSLQALYEQYF.

The gene calls are TRBV18 and TRBJ1-4; TRBD1 might be the D (6 bases). V lost 3 bases and J lost 0, with 11 bases in between. Germline CDR1 is KGHSH and CDR2 is LQKENI. The length of the CDR3 is 16 residues. CDR3 sequence reads: CASSPQQGTTNEKLFF. CDR3 DNA: TGTGCCAGCTCACCTCAACAGGGAACAACTAATGAAAAACTGTTTTTT.

This rearrangement joins TRBV4-1 to TRBJ2-1; 8 nucleotides match TRBD1. The CDR3 extends over 13 amino acids. V lost 0 bases, J lost 13 bases, and 5 bases stayed unmatched. Per germline, CDR1 MGHRA and CDR2 YSYEKL. CDR3 loop: CASSQDYGTGQFF. The CDR3 DNA is TGCGCCAGCAGCCAAGACTATGGGACAGGACAGTTCTTC.

There are a few counts of this clone. This sequence joins TRBV5-4 and TRBJ2-7; D is uncertain. Germline CDR1 and CDR2: SGHNT and YYREEE (reference sequence). CDR3 length equals 14 residues. The V end lost 6 bases, the J end lost 0 bases, and 13 bases lay between the germline ends. CDR3 protein: CASKPDKSSYEQYF. Written as DNA, the CDR3 is TGTGCCAGCAAACCCGACAAGAGCTCCTACGAGCAGTACTTC.

This clone was counted only a few times. The chain joins TRBV6-1 to TRBJ1-2; D not certain. The V and J ends lost 1 base and 1 base respectively, with 19 bases between them. This CDR3 region has 18 residues. Germline loops: CDR1 MNHNS, CDR2 SASEGT. The CDR3 region is CASSEGRSGSRINYGYTF. In DNA form, the CDR3 reads TGTGCCAGCAGTGAAGGACGATCGGGATCTCGTATTAACTATGGCTACACCTTC.

About this clone itself: At one end the junction does not follow the germline gene, possibly because of a read error. This chain links TRBV7-9 with TRBJ2-1, with D maybe TRBD2 (5 bases). CDR1 is SEHNR and CDR2 is FQNEAQ in the germline V gene (reference sequence). The CDR3 length is 16 residues. Here the CDR3 reads CSSSYLIGSSYNEQFF. The CDR3 region has the DNA TGTTCCAGCAGCTACCTGATAGGGAGCTCCTACAATGAGCAGTTCTTC.

This clone was found a few times. The chain carries TRBV7-9 and TRBJ2-7; 8 bases are shared with TRBD1. CDR1 and CDR2 (germline): SEHNR, FQNEAQ (reference sequence). The CDR3 is 14 residues long. The J segment lost 2 bases and the V segment lost 5 bases, leaving 5 bases of the junction unmatched. The DNA of the CDR3 is TGTGCCAGCAGCCCGGACAGGGTCCCCTACGAGCAGTACTTC. The encoded protein is CASSPDRVPYEQYF.

The rearrangement links TRBV9 to TRBJ2-3, with a tentative D call TRBD2 (6 bases). V shed 2 bases and J shed 4 bases, with 14 bases lying between them. This CDR3 spans 15 amino acids. CDR1 is SGDLS, CDR2 YYNGEE, per germline. The CDR3 protein is CASSVGPRGADTQYF. The CDR3 DNA sequence: TGTGCCAGCAGCGTCGGGCCGCGGGGCGCAGATACGCAGTATTTT.

The chain combines TRBV6-5 with TRBJ2-7; 7 nucleotides agree with TRBD1. The ends lost 6 bases at V and 1 base at J; junction bases unmatched: 6. Germline loops: CDR1 MNHEY, CDR2 SVGAGI. CDR3 length: 14 residues. The CDR3 region is CASRGEGASYEQYF. As DNA, the CDR3 is TGTGCCAGCAGGGGAGAGGGGGCATCCTACGAGCAGTACTTC.

The gene calls are TRBV2 and TRBJ1-2; D gene unclear. Trimming cost V 1 base and J 5 bases, with 8 bases left between them. Germline V CDR1 and CDR2: SNHLY, FYNNEI. The CDR3 has 13 residues. CDR3 DNA sequence: TGTGCCAGCAGTGAAGAAACGCGGTATGGCTACACCTTC. This translates into CASSEETRYGYTF.

The chain joins TRBV2 to TRBJ2-2; D possibly corresponds to TRBD2 (5 bases). The ends were cut back, 6 bases at V and 1 base at J, with 12 bases in the middle. CDR3 length: 15 amino acids. Germline V gene data show CDR1 as SNHLY and CDR2 as FYNNEI. The CDR3 spells CASRARTRNTGELFF. The CDR3 coding sequence is TGTGCCAGCAGGGCCCGGACTCGGAACACCGGGGAGCTGTTTTTT.

This chain joins TRBV7-9 and TRBJ2-5; D is possibly TRBD1 (6 bases). The DNA end lines up better with TRBJ2-7; the J call may be wrong. The CDR3 runs 12 residues. Germline V gene data show CDR1 as SEHNR and CDR2 as FQNEAQ (reference sequence). Written as DNA, the CDR3 is TGTGCCAGCAGCCACGACAGGACCGAGCAGTACTTC. Its translation: CASSHDRTEQYF.

The J gene is TRBJ1-6, the V gene TRBV6-1; 10 positions match TRBD1. The V segment lost 1 base and the J segment 6 bases; nucleotides outside the gene matches: 3. Germline-derived CDR1 and CDR2 are MNHNS and SASEGT. The CDR3 length is 16 residues. CDR3 bases: TGTGCCAGCAGTGAAGGACAGGGGGCAAGTAATTCACCCCTCCACTTT. Residues: CASSEGQGASNSPLHF.

The chain has TRBV5-4 and TRBJ2-5, with 8 bases lining up with TRBD1. The DNA matches TRBJ2-7 better at its end, which makes the J call doubtful. The germline gives CDR1 SGHNT, CDR2 YYREEE (reference sequence). The CDR3 extends over 16 amino acids. CDR3 nucleotides: TGTGCCAGCAGCTTGGGGCAGGGGGCGATTGGGTACGAGCAGTACTTC. This gives the protein CASSLGQGAIGYEQYF.

J is TRBJ2-5 and V is TRBV7-2; weak D call: TRBD2 (6 bases). The DNA end lines up better with TRBJ2-7; the J call may be wrong. This CDR3 contains 14 residues. Germline-derived CDR1 and CDR2 are SGHTA and FQGNSA. CDR3 coding DNA: TGTGCCAGCAGCTTTTCCGCGGGATCCTACGAGCAGTACTTC. It is translated as CASSFSAGSYEQYF.

CDR3 sequence reads: CASSLSRMETQYF. CDR3 DNA sequence: TGCGCCAGCAGCTTGTCCCGTATGGAGACCCAGTACTTC. This rearrangement joins TRBV5-1 to TRBJ2-5, with D uncertain. Looked up from germline, CDR1 is SGHRS and CDR2 is YFSETQ. CDR3 length: 13 residues. V was clipped by 1 base and J by 5 bases, with 9 bases between them.

The chain couples TRBV6-1 to TRBJ1-5; TRBD1 might be the D (5 bases). V gave up 1 base and J gave up 2 bases, with 9 bases separating them. The CDR3 has 15 residues. The germline V gene encodes CDR1 MNHNS and CDR2 SASEGT. CDR3 DNA: TGTGCCAGCAGTGAAGGCAGGGTTGGCAATCAGCCCCAGCATTTT. Residues: CASSEGRVGNQPQHF.

The chain combines TRBV19 with TRBJ1-2; D is possibly TRBD1 (5 bases). With 1 base removed from V and 6 bases from J, the gap between germline ends came to 15 bases. This CDR3 has 15 amino acids. CDR1 and CDR2 from the germline V gene are LNHDA and SQIVND (reference sequence). The CDR3 DNA reads TGTGCCAGTAGTATAGTCGGGAGGCGACAGCATGGCTACACCTTC. Amino acid sequence: CASSIVGRRQHGYTF.

The chain carries TRBV11-3 and TRBJ2-3; TRBD2 is a possible D gene (5 bases). CDR1 SGHNT and CDR2 YENEEA come from the germline V gene. The germline V and J ends were trimmed by 3 bases and 7 bases, with 8 bases remaining between them. This CDR3 comprises 12 residues. CDR3 sequence: CASSFGLNTQYF. The DNA for the CDR3 is TGTGCCAGCAGCTTCGGACTTAATACGCAGTATTTT.

This chain uses TRBV12-5 with TRBJ2-1, with D unclear. The length of the CDR3 is 12 residues. Germline lookup yields CDR1 LGHNT and CDR2 FRNRAP. Trimming cost V 1 base and J 9 bases, with 7 bases left between them. The CDR3 sequence: CASGLATSEQFF. The CDR3 DNA follows: TGTGCTAGTGGTTTGGCAACGAGTGAGCAGTTCTTC.

CDR3 amino acids: CASVIGQGKNTIYF. In nucleotides, the CDR3 is TGTGCCAGCGTCATAGGACAGGGGAAAAACACCATATATTTT. The chain uses TRBV6-1 and TRBJ1-3; 9 bases map to TRBD1. Unmatched junction bases numbered 8, after V lost 8 bases and J lost 6 bases. The CDR3 loop spans 14 amino acids. Germline V gene lookup returns CDR1 MNHNS and CDR2 SASEGT.

This chain's CDR3 is CASSELIYREFTEAFF. The CDR3, as DNA: TGTGCCAGCAGTGAATTAATATACAGGGAATTTACTGAAGCTTTCTTT. The chain links TRBV2 to TRBJ1-1, with D tentatively TRBD1 (6 bases). The CDR3 is 16 residues long. Germline CDR1 SNHLY, CDR2 FYNNEI. The V end was cut by 2 bases, the J end by 5 bases, with 18 bases between. Combining the CDR3 with reference TRBV2 and TRBJ1-1 gives the whole variable domain EPEVTQTPSHQVTQMGQEVILRCVPISNHLYFYWYRQILGQKVEFLVSFYNNEISEKSEIFDDQFSVERPDGSNFTLKIRSTKLEDSAMYFCASSELIYREFTEAFFGQGTRLTVV.

The chain has TRBV10-3 and TRBJ2-3; 11 bases map to TRBD1. The V gene's germline CDR1 is ENHRY and CDR2 SYGVKD. The length of the CDR3 is 19 residues. The V segment lost 2 bases and the J segment 0 bases; nucleotides outside the gene matches: 10. CDR3 protein: CAISEQSTGTGGSTDTQYF. CDR3 sequence (DNA): TGTGCCATCAGTGAGCAATCAACCGGGACAGGGGGGAGCACAGATACGCAGTATTTT.

The chain has TRBV19 and TRBJ1-5; weak D call: TRBD1 (5 bases). This CDR3 region has 16 residues. Germline V gene sequence: CDR1 LNHDA, CDR2 SQIVND (reference sequence). V was shortened by 0 bases and J by 3 bases, with 12 bases between the two germline ends. Here the CDR3 DNA reads TGTGCCAGTAGTATAGAAAGGGGCCAGAACAATCAGCCCCAGCATTTT. The encoded protein is CASSIERGQNNQPQHF.

The rearrangement uses TRBV7-6 and TRBJ2-2, with 14 bases aligning to TRBD2. The J segment lost 4 bases and the V segment lost 4 bases, leaving 5 bases of the junction unmatched. CDR1 and CDR2 (germline): SGHVS, FNYEAQ. The CDR3 length is 17 residues. Here the CDR3 DNA reads TGTGCCAGCAGCTCCGGACTAGCGGGGGGCCCCACCGGGGAGCTGTTTTTT. Its protein product is CASSSGLAGGPTGELFF.

The chain employs TRBV2 and TRBJ1-4; D might be TRBD1 (6 bases). This CDR3 region has 15 residues. Germline V gene sequence: CDR1 SNHLY, CDR2 FYNNEI. V was clipped by 4 bases and J by 6 bases, with 15 bases between them. The CDR3 loop reads CASSVGQLGDEKLFF. The CDR3 nucleotides read TGTGCCAGCAGTGTCGGACAGTTAGGGGATGAAAAACTGTTTTTT.

The sample holds a few counts of this clone. The V and J genes are TRBV4-1 and TRBJ1-2; D is unresolved. The CDR3 extends over 14 amino acids. The V gene's germline CDR1 is MGHRA and CDR2 YSYEKL. V gave up 0 bases and J gave up 5 bases, with 10 bases separating them. CDR3 amino acids: CASSQDSWSYGYTF. CDR3 bases: TGCGCCAGCAGCCAAGACTCTTGGAGTTATGGCTACACCTTC.

The chain uses TRBV25-1 and TRBJ1-1; 7 bases align to TRBD1. The CDR3 covers 13 residues. Per germline, CDR1 MGHDK and CDR2 SYGVNS. V lost 5 bases and J lost 4; bases outside the gene matches: 4. The chain's CDR3 is CASSSAGGTEAFF. As DNA, the CDR3 is TGTGCCAGCAGTTCCGCAGGGGGCACTGAAGCTTTCTTT.

V and J are TRBV6-5 and TRBJ2-3; 8 nucleotides agree with TRBD2. The CDR3 has 14 residues. From germline, CDR1 is MNHEY and CDR2 SVGAGI. J gave up 2 bases and V 5 bases, and 3 bases lay outside the gene matches. The chain's CDR3 is CASSRSGTTDTQYF. As DNA, the CDR3 is TGTGCCAGCAGTCGTAGCGGGACCACAGATACGCAGTATTTT.

Here the CDR3 reads CASKAGVNSPLHF. The DNA of the CDR3 is TGTGCCAGCAAGGCAGGGGTGAATTCACCCCTCCACTTT. The V call is TRBV6-5, the J call TRBJ1-6; TRBD1 is a possible D gene (6 bases). Trimming left V 7 bases short and J 7 bases short, with 11 bases between. The CDR3 consists of 13 residues. CDR1 and CDR2 from the germline V gene are MNHEY and SVGAGI.